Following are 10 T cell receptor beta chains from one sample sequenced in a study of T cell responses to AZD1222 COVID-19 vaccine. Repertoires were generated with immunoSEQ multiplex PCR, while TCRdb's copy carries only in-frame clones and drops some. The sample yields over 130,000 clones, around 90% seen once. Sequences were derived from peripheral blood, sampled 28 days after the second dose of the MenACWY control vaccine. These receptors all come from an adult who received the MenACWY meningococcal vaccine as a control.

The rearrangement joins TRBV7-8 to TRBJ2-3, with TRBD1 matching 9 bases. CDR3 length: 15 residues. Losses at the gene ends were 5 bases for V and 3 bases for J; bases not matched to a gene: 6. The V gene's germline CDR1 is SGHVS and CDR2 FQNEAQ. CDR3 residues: CASSARDRETDTQYF. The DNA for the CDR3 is TGTGCCAGCAGCGCCCGGGACAGGGAGACAGATACGCAGTATTTT.

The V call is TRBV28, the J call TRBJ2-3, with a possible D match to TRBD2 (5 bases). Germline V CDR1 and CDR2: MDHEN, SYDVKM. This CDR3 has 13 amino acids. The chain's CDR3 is CATQRRGTDTQYF. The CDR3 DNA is TGTGCTACACAGCGCCGGGGTACAGATACGCAGTATTTT.

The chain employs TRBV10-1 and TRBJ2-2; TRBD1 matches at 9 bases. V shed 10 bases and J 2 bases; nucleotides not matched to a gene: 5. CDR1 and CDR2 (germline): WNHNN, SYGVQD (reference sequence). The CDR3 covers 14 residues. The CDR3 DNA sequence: TGCGCCAACGGGGACAGGGAAAACACCGGGGAGCTGTTTTTT. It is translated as CANGDRENTGELFF.

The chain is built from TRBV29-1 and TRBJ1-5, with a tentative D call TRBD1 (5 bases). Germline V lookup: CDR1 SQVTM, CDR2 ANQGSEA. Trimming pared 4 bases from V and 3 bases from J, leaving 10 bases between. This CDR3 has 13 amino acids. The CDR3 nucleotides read TGCAGCGTTGGGGAGACAGACAATCAGCCCCAGCATTTT. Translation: CSVGETDNQPQHF.

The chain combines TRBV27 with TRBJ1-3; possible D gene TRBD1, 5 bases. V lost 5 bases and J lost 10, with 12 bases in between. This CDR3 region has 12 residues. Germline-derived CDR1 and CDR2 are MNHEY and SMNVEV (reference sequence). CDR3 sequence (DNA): TGTGCCAGCAGTACCTACCAGGGTACCATATATTTT. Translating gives CASSTYQGTIYF.

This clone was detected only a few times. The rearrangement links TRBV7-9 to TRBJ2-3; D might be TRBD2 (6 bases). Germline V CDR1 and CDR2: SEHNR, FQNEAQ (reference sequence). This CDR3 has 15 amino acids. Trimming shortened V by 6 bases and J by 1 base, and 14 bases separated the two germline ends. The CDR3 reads CASSRGVAGTDTQYF. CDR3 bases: TGTGCCAGCAGTAGAGGGGTAGCGGGCACAGATACGCAGTATTTT.

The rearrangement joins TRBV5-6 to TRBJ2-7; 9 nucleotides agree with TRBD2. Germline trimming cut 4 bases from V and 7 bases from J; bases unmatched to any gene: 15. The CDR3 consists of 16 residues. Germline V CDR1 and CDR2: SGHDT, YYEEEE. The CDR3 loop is CASSRRVGSGRLEQYF. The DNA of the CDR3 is TGTGCCAGCAGCCGGCGGGTCGGAAGCGGGAGGTTGGAGCAGTACTTC.

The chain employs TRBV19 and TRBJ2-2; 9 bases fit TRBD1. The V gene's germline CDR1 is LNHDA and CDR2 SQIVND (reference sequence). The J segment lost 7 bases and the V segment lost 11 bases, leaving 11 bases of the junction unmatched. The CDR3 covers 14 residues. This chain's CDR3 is CAVSGTGLSGELFF. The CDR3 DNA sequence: TGTGCCGTTTCCGGGACAGGGCTTAGCGGGGAGCTGTTTTTT.

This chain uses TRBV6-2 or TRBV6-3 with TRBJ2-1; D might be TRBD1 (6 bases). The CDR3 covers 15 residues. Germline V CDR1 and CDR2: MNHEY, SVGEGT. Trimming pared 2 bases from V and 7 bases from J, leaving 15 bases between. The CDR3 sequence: CASSYRQGLGNEQFF. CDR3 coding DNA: TGTGCCAGCAGTTACCGCCAGGGGCTAGGGAATGAGCAGTTCTTC.

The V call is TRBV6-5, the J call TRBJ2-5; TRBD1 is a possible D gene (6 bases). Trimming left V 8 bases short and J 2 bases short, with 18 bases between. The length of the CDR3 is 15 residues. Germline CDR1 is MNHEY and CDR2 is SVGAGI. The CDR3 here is CASSRHLTGQETQYF. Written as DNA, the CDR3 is TGTGCCAGCTCCCGCCATCTCACAGGGCAAGAGACCCAGTACTTC.